This T cell receptor (beta chain) was captured by sequencing in a study of naive and memory T cell subsets (dated by TCRdb to the late 2010s). About the full investigation: An open-source, UMI-based TCR alpha and beta sequencing pipeline was applied to sorted naive and memory peripheral blood T cell subsets. The functional CMV T cell responses agreed completely with IgG serology results. RNA was DNase-treated and reverse transcribed with TCR constant-region primers, mostly using SuperScript III. Findings and caveats that apply to the study as a whole: A power law was followed by TCR abundance, with an exponent that differed between naive and memory subsets but was consistent across the three individuals. The repertoire findings for the naive and memory subsets could not be validated, as no ground truth was available. A clonotype was defined as a single alpha or beta chain sequence rather than as a paired alpha/beta receptor. RNA-based TCR counts may be affected by expression changes linked to T cell activation and differentiation. Naive repertoires, especially CD8, contained a few larger clonotypes, possibly memory cells re-expressing CD45RA. Following error correction, more than 90% of naive TCR sequences occurred only once, which made naive abundance distributions much steeper than those of memory subsets. In both CD4 and CD8 cells, going from naive through CM, EM and EMRA, the Gini index went up while Shannon and inverse Simpson diversity went down.

This clonotype was detected ten times or more. This clone's antigen is unknown. Base qualities are missing; no much larger clone stands one base away. Separate amplification of TCR alpha and beta chain libraries was performed from the second PCR step onward. The CMV status of each donor was determined by measuring IFNgamma production from CD4+ T cells after fresh PBMCs had been stimulated overnight with CMV viral lysate. CD4 T cells were positively selected with Miltenyi beads, followed by positive selection of CD8 T cells from the CD4-negative fraction. Cells stained for CD3, CD4, CD8, CD45RA, CD27 and a live/dead dye were sorted on a BD Aria II into four subsets by CD45RA and CD27. Blood was obtained from a few healthy volunteers, and the blood from each volunteer was fractionated into CD4 and CD8 T cells and subsequently into four differentiation subsets. Roughly 120 ml of peripheral blood was collected from each donor, and PBMC were isolated from the blood using Ficoll-Paque PLUS density-gradient centrifugation. The sorted cells were lysed in RLT buffer, after which RNA was extracted using a Qiagen RNeasy kit and kept at -80 degrees C.

CDR1 and CDR2, looked up from the germline V gene, are SGHNT and YENEEA. The CDR3, from cysteine to phenylalanine, totals 15 residues. Kept here is only the CDR3 DNA, which spans 45 bases and is read in frame from base 1. Trimming takes 5 bases from V and 5 bases from J, and the germline ends sit 16 bases apart. Library preparation employed UMI-ligation and nested PCR. The beta constant-region primer was an equimolar mix of two oligonucleotides covering both TRBC1 and TRBC2. T4 RNA ligase 1 ligated a single-stranded oligonucleotide carrying the SP2 primer and a 12-nucleotide UMI to the cDNA 3' end. The ligated cDNA went through four rounds of PCR with nested alpha and beta constant-region primers together with the SP2 primer. The ligation reaction was kept at 16 degrees C for 20-24 hours. PCR2 was usually performed as a SYBR Green qPCR and halted at a preset threshold so that over-amplification would not occur. Agencourt AMPure XP magnetic beads were used for all purifications after the first. Libraries were quantified by Qubit and checked on a TapeStation, where a main peak was expected near 650 bp. The pooled libraries were sequenced on an Illumina MiSeq using v2 2x251 paired-end kits, which usually yielded about 0.85-2 million reads per sample. Each sample's library went into the pool at approximately 4.2 nM, and roughly 5-7.5% PhiX was added to help with cluster recognition. For the original study's pipeline: Decombinator assigned V and J genes to Demultiplexor-processed FASTQ reads by tag matching, allowing a single base-pair mismatch. Collapsinator used UMIs to correct both sequencing errors and frequency errors arising from PCR heterogeneity. CDR3Translator translated TCRs and extracted CDR3s from the conserved cysteine to the FGXG phenylalanine, flagging non-productive sequences. Gini, Shannon entropy and inverse Simpson indices were calculated on repertoires subsampled to equal numbers of UMI-defined TCRs. Within the linear range, a power law was fitted by maximum likelihood to the distributions of clonotype abundance. When run on a single naive CD8 sample, MIGEC and the pipeline yielded similar UMI counts, similar unique TCR numbers and similar clonal distributions. In one analysis, naive TCRs also found in any memory subset of the same donor were removed from the naive repertoire. The repertoires were searched for just under 7,500 CMV-associated CDR3 sequences that had been compiled from VDJdb and a published dataset. Through fastp at Q25 and MiXCR, TCRdb rebuilt clones from the public reads, retaining in-frame beta chains. Every entry covers one CDR3 protein and lists the most common genes and DNA from its rows. TCRdb assigned the V and J calls; the authors' analysis was not used. For this sample the table gives approximately 140,000 distinct CDR3 sequences, of which approximately 15% were detected only once. The leading ten clones occupy roughly 0.13% of the sample.

Recombination linked TRBV11-3 to TRBJ2-1; no D segment can be confidently identified. This clonotype was sampled from a human donor in good health. The specimen was naive CD4+ T cells from blood. According to the study, the label for this sample's cell subset or site signals: naive T cells, CD45RA high CD27+. The DNA sequence reads TGTGCCAGCAGCCAGGACGGTCTTCCCCACAATGAGCAGTTCTTC. This sequence encodes CASSQDGLPHNEQFF.